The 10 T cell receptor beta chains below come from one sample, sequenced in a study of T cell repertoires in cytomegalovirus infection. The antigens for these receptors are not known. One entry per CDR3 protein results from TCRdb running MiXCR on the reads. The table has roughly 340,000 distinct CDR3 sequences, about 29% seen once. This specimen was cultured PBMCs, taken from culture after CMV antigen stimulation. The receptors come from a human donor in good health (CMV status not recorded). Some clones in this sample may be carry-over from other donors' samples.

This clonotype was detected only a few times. Here the CDR3 DNA reads TGTGCCAGCAGCGCCGGACAGCTCTCTAATGAAAAACTGTTTTTT. This encodes CASSAGQLSNEKLFF. The chain combines TRBV11-2 with TRBJ1-4; D is perhaps TRBD1 (6 bases). The germline CDR1 and CDR2 sequences are SGHAT and FQNNGV. The length of the CDR3 is 15 residues. V gave up 5 bases and J gave up 3 bases, with 13 bases separating them.

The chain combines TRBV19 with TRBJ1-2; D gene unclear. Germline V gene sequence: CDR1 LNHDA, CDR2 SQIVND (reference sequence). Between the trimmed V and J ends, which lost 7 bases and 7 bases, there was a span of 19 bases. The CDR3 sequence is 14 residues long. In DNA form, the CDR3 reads TGTGCCAGTAATCGACCGGGAGACAAGGTTGGCTACACCTTC. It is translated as CASNRPGDKVGYTF.

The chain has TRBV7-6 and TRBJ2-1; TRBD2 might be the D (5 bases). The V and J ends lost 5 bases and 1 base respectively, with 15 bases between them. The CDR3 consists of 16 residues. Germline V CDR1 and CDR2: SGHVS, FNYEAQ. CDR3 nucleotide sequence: TGTGCCAGCAGCCCCCGAAGAGGGCCGTCCTACAATGAGCAGTTCTTC. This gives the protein CASSPRRGPSYNEQFF.

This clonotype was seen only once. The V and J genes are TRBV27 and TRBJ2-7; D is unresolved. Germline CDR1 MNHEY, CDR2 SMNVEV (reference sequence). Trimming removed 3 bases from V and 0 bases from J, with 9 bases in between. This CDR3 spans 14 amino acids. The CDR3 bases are TGTGCCAGCAGTTTTACCCGTAACTCCTACGAGCAGTACTTC. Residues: CASSFTRNSYEQYF.

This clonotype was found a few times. The CDR3 sequence is CASSRQALNTEAFF. The CDR3 coding sequence is TGTGCCAGCAGCAGACAGGCCTTGAACACTGAAGCTTTCTTT. The rearrangement links TRBV12-3 or TRBV12-4 to TRBJ1-1, with a tentative D call TRBD1 (6 bases). Trimming cost V 6 bases and J 0 bases, with 11 bases left between them. The CDR3 is 14 residues long.

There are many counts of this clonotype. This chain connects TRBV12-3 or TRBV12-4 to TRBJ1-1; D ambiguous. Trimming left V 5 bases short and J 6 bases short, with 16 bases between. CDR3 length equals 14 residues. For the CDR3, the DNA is TGTGCCAGCAGTCGCCGAGCGGACGGGTCTGAAGCTTTCTTT. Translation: CASSRRADGSEAFF.

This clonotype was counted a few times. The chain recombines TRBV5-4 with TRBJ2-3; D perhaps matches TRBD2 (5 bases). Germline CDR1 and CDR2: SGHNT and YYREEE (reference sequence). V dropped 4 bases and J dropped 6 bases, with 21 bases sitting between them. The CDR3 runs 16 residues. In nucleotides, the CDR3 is TGTGCCAGCAGCCCGGAGGCGGAATCGCGCGGGGATACGCAGTATTTT. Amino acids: CASSPEAESRGDTQYF.

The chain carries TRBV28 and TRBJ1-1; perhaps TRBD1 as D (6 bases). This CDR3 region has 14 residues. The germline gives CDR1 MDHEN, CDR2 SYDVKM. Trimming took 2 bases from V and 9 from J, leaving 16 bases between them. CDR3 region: CASSLSGGPSKAFF. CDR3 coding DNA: TGTGCCAGCAGTTTAAGCGGGGGCCCCTCAAAAGCTTTCTTT.

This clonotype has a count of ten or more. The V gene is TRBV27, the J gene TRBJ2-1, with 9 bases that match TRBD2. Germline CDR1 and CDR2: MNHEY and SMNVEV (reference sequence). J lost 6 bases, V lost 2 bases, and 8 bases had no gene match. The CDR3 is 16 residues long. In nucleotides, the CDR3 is TGTGCCAGCAGTTTAGTGGCGGGAGGGCCTCGCAATGAGCAGTTCTTC. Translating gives CASSLVAGGPRNEQFF.

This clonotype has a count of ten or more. The CDR3 protein is CASSLAGGRDTQYF. The CDR3 DNA is TGTGCCAGCAGCTTAGCGGGAGGTAGAGATACGCAGTATTTT. The gene calls are TRBV7-2 and TRBJ2-3; tentatively, D is TRBD2 (6 bases). Trimming pared 0 bases from V and 5 bases from J, leaving 9 bases between. Looked up from germline, CDR1 is SGHTA and CDR2 is FQGNSA. This CDR3 spans 14 amino acids.